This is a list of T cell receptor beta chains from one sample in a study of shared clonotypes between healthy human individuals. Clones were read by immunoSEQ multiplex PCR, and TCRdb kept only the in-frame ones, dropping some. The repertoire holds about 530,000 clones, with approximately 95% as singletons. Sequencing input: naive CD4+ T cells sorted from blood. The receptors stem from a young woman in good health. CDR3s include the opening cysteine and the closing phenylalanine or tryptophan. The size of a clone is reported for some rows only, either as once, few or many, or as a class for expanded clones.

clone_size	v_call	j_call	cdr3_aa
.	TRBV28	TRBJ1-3	CASSRAGTGGNTIYF
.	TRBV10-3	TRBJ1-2	CAIGARTNWGYTF
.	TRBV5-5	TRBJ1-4	CASSIGWGNEKLFF
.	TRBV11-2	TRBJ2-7	CASSFWGREQYF
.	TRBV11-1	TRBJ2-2	CASSFTSGNTGELFF
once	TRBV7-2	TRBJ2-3	CASSERAPRTDTQYF
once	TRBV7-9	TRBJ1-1	CASGGEFEAFF
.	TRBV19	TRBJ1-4	CATAPIEGVGEKLFF
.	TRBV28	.	CASSFPGTGSYEQYF
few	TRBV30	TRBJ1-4	CAWSLQTGVNEKLFF
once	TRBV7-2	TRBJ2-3	CASSPSSWAGTDTQYF
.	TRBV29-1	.	CSVEGYGGTYEQYF
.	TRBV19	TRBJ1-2	CASGDRGWGYTF
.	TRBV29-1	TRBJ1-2	CSVERGVEAANYGYTF
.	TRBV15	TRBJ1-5	CATSRDGAVVRQPQHF
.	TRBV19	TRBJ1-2	CASRKDGSNYGYTF
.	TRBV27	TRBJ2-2	CASTRWAVTNTGELFF
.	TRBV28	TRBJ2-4	CASRGAIQYF
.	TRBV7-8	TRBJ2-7	CASSLVGGRYEQYF
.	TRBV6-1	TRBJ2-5	CASHWGETQYF
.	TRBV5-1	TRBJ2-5	CASSGAALTGALLGTQYF
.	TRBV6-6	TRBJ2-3	CASTPRELSDTQYF
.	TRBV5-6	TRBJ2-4	CASSLGGVENIQYF
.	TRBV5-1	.	CASSLSAGTYEQYF
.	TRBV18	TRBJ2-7	CASSQGQALSYEQYF
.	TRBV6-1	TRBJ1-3	CASGSLGNTIYF
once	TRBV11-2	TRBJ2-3	CASSLKPPGLAGGAQYF
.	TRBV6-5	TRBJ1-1	CASSWDSGGLGTEAFF